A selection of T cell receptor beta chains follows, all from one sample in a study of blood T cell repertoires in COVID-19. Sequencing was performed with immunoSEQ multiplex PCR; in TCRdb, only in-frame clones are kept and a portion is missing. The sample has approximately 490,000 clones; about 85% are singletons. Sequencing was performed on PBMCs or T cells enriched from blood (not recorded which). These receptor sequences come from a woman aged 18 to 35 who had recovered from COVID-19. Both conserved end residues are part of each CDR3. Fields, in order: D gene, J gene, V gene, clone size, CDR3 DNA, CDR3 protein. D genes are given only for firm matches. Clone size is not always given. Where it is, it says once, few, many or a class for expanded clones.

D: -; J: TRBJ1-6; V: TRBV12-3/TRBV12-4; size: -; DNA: TGTGCCAGCAGTTCAGGGCGCAATTCACCCCTCCACTTT; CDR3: CASSSGRNSPLHF
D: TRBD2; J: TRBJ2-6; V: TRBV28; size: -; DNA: TGTGCCACCGGGGGGGAGCACTCTGGGGCCAACGTCCTGACTTTC; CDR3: CATGGEHSGANVLTF
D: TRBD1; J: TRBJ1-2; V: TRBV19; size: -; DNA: TGTGCCAGTAGTATTGGACAGGTTGGTGGCTACACCTTC; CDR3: CASSIGQVGGYTF
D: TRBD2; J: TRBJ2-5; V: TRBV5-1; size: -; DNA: TGCGCCAGCAGCTCACTAGCGGGGGAGACCCAGTACTTC; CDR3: CASSSLAGETQYF
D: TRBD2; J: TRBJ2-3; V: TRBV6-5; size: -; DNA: TGTGCCAGCAGTTCAACTAGCGGGGGTAGCACAGATACGCAGTATTTT; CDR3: CASSSTSGGSTDTQYF
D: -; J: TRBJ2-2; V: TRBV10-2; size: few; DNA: TGCGCCAGCGGACCGGGACTGCTAAACACCGGGGAGCTGTTTTTT; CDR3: CASGPGLLNTGELFF
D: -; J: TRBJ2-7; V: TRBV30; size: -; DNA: TGTGCCATCCAGCTTAGGGGAAGCTCCTACGAGCAGTACTTC; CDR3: CAIQLRGSSYEQYF
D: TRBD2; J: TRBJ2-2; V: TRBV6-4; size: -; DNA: TGTGCCAGCAGTGAGCTAGCGGGTACCGGGGAGCTGTTTTTT; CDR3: CASSELAGTGELFF
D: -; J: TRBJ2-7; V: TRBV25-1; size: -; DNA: TGTGCCAGCAGTGAAGCTAAAACAGGCTCCTACGAGCAGTACTTC; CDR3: CASSEAKTGSYEQYF
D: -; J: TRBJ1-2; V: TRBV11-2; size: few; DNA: TGTGCCAGCACCTTCTTCAGGGGAGCTAACTATGGCTACACCTTC; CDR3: CASTFFRGANYGYTF
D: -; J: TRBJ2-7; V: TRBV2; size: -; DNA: TGTGCCAGCAGTGAATCAGCTTATAGCGACGTCTACGAGCAGTACTTC; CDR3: CASSESAYSDVYEQYF
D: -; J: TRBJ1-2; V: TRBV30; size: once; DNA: TGTGCCTGGAGTGTGGGAGATACCTATGGCTACACCTTC; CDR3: CAWSVGDTYGYTF
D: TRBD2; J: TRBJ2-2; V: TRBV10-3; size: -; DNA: TGTGCCATCCGTCCAACTAGCGATCTAGGCGGGGAGCTGTTTTTT; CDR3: CAIRPTSDLGGELFF
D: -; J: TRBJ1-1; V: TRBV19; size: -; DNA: TGTGCCAGTAGGGGAGTTGGCACTGAAGCTTTCTTT; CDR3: CASRGVGTEAFF
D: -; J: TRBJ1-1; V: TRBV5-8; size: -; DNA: TGTGCCAGCAGCCGGATCCAGGGAGGTGAAGCTTTCTTT; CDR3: CASSRIQGGEAFF
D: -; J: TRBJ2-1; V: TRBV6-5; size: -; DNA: TGTGCCAGCAGCCCCGGTTACAATGAGCAGTTCTTC; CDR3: CASSPGYNEQFF
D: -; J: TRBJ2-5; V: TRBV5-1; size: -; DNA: TGCGCCAGCAGCTTGGATCCGGAGGGCGAGACCCAGTACTTC; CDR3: CASSLDPEGETQYF
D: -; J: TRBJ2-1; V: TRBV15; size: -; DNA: TGTGCCACCAGCAGAGATAGGGGGGGAACCTACAATGAGCAGTTCTTC; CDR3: CATSRDRGGTYNEQFF
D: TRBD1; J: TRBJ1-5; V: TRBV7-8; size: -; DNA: TGTGCCAGCAGTAGTACCGGGACAGGGCGTTATCAGCCCCAGCATTTT; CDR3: CASSSTGTGRYQPQHF
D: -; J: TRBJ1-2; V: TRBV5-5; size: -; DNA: TGTGCCAGCAGCAACGACAGTGGCTACACCTTC; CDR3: CASSNDSGYTF
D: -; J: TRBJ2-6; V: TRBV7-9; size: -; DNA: TGTGCCAGCACCCCGGGATTGGCCCCCGTCCTCGGGGCCAACGTCCTGACTTTC; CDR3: CASTPGLAPVLGANVLTF
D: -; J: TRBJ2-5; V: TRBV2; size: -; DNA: TGTGCCAGCACCACTGTTGAGGAGACCCAGTACTTC; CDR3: CASTTVEETQYF
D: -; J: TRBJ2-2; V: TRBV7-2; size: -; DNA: TGTGCCAGCAGACCTAGTGGGGGCGCGAACACCGGGGAGCTGTTTTTT; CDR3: CASRPSGGANTGELFF
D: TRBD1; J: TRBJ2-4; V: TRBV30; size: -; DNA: TGTGCCTGGAGATCGGACAGGGCTTTAGCCAAAAACATTCAGTACTTC; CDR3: CAWRSDRALAKNIQYF
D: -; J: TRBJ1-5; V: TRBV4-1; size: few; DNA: TGCGCCAGCAGCCTCAAGGTAGCAGGACTATATCAGCCCCAGCATTTT; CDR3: CASSLKVAGLYQPQHF
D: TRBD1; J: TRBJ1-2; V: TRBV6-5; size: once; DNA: TGTGCCAGCATCAAAACCGGACAGGGGTCCTATGGCTACACCTTC; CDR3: CASIKTGQGSYGYTF
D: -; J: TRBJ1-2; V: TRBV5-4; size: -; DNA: TGTGCCAGCAGCCTGGGCTATAACTATGGCTACACCTTC; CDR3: CASSLGYNYGYTF
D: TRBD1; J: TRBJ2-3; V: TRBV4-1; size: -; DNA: TGCGCCAGCAGGGGACAGGGTCCAGATACGCAGTATTTT; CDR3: CASRGQGPDTQYF
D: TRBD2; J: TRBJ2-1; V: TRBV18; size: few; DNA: TGTGCCAGCTCACCACCGAGAGGTAGCGGGGGGGCCAATGAGCAGTTCTTC; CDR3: CASSPPRGSGGANEQFF
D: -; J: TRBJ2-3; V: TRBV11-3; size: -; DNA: TGTGCCAGCTCAGGGGGCACAGATACGCAGTATTTT; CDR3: CASSGGTDTQYF
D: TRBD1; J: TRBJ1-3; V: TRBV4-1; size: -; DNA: TGCGCCAGCAGCCAGAGACAGGGAGCAGGGAACACCATATATTTT; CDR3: CASSQRQGAGNTIYF
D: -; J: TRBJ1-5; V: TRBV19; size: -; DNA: TGTGCCAGTAGTATAGTAATGGAGGACCAGCCCCAGCATTTT; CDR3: CASSIVMEDQPQHF
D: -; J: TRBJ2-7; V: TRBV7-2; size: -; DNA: TGTGCCAGCAGCTTAGGCCGACACTCTTACGAGCAGTACTTC; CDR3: CASSLGRHSYEQYF
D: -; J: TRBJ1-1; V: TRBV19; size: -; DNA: TGTGCCAGTAGTATAGTAGGGGTTCTCCTATGGAACACTGAAGCTTTCTTT; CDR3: CASSIVGVLLWNTEAFF
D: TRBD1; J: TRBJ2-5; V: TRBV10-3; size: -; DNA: TGTGCCACCCAACGCGGGACAGGGGGTGTGCGGGAGACCCAGTACTTC; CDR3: CATQRGTGGVRETQYF
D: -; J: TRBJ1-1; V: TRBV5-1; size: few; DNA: TGCGCCAGCAGCTACACAGAGTACACTGAAGCTTTCTTT; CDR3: CASSYTEYTEAFF
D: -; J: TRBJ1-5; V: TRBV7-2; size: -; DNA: TGTGCCAGCAGCCTACAGGGACAGCCCCAGCATTTT; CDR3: CASSLQGQPQHF
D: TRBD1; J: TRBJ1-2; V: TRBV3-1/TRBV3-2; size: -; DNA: TGTGCCAGCAGCCAAGGTCCCGACAGGGGAAATGGCTACACCTTC; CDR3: CASSQGPDRGNGYTF
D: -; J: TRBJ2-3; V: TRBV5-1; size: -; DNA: TGCGCCAGTTCTTTCGGAGGACAGTCAATGACAGATACGCAGTATTTT; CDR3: CASSFGGQSMTDTQYF
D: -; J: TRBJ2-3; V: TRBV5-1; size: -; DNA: TGCGCCAGCAGCTGGGGGCGCCTTCCCCTCACAGATACGCAGTATTTT; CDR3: CASSWGRLPLTDTQYF
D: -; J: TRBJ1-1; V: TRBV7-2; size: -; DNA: TGTGCCAGCAGCCCATCAGGGGTGAACACTGAAGCTTTCTTT; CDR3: CASSPSGVNTEAFF
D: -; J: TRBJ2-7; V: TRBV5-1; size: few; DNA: TGCGCCAGCAGCTTTGAGTTCGTAGATAGCCACGAGCAGTACTTC; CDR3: CASSFEFVDSHEQYF
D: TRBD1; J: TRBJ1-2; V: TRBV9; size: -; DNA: TGTGCCAGCGGAACAGCAGGACAGGGGATCGGCTACACCTTC; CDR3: CASGTAGQGIGYTF
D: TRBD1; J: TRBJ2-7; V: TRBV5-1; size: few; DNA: TGCGCCAGCAGTTCACACAGCCTAGGACAGGGCAACTACGAGCAGTACTTC; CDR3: CASSSHSLGQGNYEQYF
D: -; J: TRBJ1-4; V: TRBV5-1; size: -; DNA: TGCGCCAGCAGCAGGAGGACTGCAACTAATGAAAAACTGTTTTTT; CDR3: CASSRRTATNEKLFF
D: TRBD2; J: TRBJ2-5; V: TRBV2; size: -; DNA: TGTGCCAGCAGTGAAACCGGGGGGGCCGTAGAAGAGACCCAGTACTTC; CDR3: CASSETGGAVEETQYF